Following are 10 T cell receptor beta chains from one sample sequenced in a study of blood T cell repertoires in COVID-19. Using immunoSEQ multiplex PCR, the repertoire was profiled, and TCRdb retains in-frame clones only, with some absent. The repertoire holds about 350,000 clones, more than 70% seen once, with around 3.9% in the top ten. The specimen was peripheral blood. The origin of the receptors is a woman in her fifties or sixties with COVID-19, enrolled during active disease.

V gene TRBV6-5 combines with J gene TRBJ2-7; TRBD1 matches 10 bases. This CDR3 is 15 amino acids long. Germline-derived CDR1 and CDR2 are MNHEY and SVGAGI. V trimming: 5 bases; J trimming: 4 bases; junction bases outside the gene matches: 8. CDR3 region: CASSLSRDRGYEQYF. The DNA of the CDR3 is TGTGCCAGCAGTCTTTCCCGGGACAGGGGTTACGAGCAGTACTTC.

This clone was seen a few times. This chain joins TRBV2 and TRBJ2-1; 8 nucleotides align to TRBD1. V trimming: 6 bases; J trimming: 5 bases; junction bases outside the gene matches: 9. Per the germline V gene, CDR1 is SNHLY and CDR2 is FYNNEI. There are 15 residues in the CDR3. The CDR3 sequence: CASSLERQGNNEQFF. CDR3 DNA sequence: TGTGCCAGCAGCCTGGAAAGACAGGGGAACAATGAGCAGTTCTTC. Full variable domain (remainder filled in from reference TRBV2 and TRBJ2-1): EPEVTQTPSHQVTQMGQEVILRCVPISNHLYFYWYRQILGQKVEFLVSFYNNEISEKSEIFDDQFSVERPDGSNFTLKIRSTKLEDSAMYFCASSLERQGNNEQFFGPGTRLTVL.

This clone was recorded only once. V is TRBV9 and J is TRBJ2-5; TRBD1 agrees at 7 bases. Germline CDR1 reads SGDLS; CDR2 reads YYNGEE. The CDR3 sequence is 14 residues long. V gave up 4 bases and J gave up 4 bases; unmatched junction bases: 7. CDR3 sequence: CASSPEGGRETQYF. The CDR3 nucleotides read TGTGCCAGCAGCCCAGAAGGGGGCAGAGAGACCCAGTACTTC. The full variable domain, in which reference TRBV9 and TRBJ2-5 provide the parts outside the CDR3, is DSGVTQTPKHLITATGQRVTLRCSPRSGDLSVYWYQQSLDQGLQFLIQYYNGEERAKGNILERFSAQQFPDLHSELNLSSLELGDSALYFCASSPEGGRETQYFGPGTRLLVL.

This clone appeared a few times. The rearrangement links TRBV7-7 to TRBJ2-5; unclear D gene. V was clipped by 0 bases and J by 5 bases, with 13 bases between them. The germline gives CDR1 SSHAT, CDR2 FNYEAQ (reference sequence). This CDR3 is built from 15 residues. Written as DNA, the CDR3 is TGTGCCAGCAGCTTAGCGCCGAGACCACAGGAGACCCAGTACTTC. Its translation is CASSLAPRPQETQYF. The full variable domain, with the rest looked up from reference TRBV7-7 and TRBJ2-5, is GAGVSQSPRYKVTKRGQDVTLRCDPISSHATLYWYQQALGQGPEFLTYFNYEAQPDKSGLPSDRFSAERPEGSISTLTIQRTEQRDSAMYRCASSLAPRPQETQYFGPGTRLLVL.

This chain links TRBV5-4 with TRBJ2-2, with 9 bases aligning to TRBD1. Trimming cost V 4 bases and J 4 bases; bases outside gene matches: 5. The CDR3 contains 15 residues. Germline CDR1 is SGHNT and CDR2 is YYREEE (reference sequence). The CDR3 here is CASSLGTGITGELFF. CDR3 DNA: TGTGCCAGCAGCCTGGGGACAGGGATCACCGGGGAGCTGTTTTTT.

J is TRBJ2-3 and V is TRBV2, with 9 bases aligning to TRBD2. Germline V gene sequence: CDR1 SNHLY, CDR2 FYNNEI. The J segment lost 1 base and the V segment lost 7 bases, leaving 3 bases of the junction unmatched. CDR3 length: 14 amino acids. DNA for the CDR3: TGTGCCAGCAAACCTAGCGGGGGCACAGATACGCAGTATTTT. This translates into CASKPSGGTDTQYF.

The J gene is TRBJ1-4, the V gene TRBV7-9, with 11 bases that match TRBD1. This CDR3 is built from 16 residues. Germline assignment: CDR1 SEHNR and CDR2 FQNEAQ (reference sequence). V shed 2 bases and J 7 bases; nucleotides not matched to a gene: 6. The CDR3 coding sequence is TGTGCCAGCAGCTTATGGACAGGGGGCCGGGGTGAAAAACTGTTTTTT. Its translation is CASSLWTGGRGEKLFF. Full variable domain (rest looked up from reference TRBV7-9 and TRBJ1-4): DTGVSQNPRHKITKRGQNVTFRCDPISEHNRLYWYRQTLGQGPEFLTYFQNEAQLEKSRLLSDRFSAERPKGSFSTLEIQRTEQGDSAMYLCASSLWTGGRGEKLFFGSGTQLSVL.

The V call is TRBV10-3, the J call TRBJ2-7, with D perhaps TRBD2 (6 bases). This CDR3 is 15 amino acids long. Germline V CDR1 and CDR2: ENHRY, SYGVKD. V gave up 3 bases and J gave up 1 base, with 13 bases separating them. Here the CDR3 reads CAISDQGGASYEQYF. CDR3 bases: TGTGCCATCAGTGACCAGGGCGGGGCTTCCTACGAGCAGTACTTC.

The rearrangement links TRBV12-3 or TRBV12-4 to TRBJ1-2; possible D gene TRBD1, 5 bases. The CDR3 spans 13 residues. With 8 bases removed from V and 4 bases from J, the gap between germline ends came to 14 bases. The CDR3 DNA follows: TGTGCCAGCGGGCGGGACGGGGGCTATGGCTACACCTTC. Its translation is CASGRDGGYGYTF.

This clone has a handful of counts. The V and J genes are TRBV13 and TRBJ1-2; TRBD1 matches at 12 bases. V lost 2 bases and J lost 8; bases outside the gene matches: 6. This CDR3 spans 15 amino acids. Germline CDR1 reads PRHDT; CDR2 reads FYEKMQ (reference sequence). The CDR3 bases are TGTGCCAGCAGCTTACCAGGGACAGGGGGCGAGGGCTACACCTTC. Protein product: CASSLPGTGGEGYTF. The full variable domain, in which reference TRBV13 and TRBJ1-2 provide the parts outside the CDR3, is AAGVIQSPRHLIKEKRETATLKCYPIPRHDTVYWYQQGPGQDPQFLISFYEKMQSDKGSIPDRFSAQQFSDYHSELNMSSLELGDSALYFCASSLPGTGGEGYTFGSGTRLTVV.